The clone carrying this T cell receptor beta chain was picked up one time. Antigen: not known. This specimen belongs to a study of cytomegalovirus exposure and HLA in healthy donors. Points from the study as a whole: Cytomegalovirus-associated status was assigned to about 170 TCR beta chains. TCR clusters originating in the first cohort tended to co-occur in the 120 validation repertoires, according to a later analysis. Reports showed the classifier diagnosing cytomegalovirus status with high specificity and sensitivity. The majority of TCR sequences were rare, yet some public TCRs appeared in many donors.

Germline CDR1 and CDR2: LNHDA and SQIVND (reference sequence). CDR3 length equals 14 residues. J was trimmed by 1 base and V by 5 bases; bases with no gene match: 5. Repertoires were generated with immunoSEQ multiplex PCR, while TCRdb's copy carries only in-frame clones and drops some. The repertoire holds about 240,000 clones, with 86% as singletons. This chain links TRBV19 with TRBJ2-7, with 7 bases aligning to TRBD1. Sequenced: PBMCs. The sequence came from a woman aged 25 to 45 in good health and CMV-seropositive. CDR3: CASSVDRESYEQYF. CDR3 coding DNA: TGTGCCAGTAGTGTCGACAGGGAGTCCTACGAGCAGTACTTC.